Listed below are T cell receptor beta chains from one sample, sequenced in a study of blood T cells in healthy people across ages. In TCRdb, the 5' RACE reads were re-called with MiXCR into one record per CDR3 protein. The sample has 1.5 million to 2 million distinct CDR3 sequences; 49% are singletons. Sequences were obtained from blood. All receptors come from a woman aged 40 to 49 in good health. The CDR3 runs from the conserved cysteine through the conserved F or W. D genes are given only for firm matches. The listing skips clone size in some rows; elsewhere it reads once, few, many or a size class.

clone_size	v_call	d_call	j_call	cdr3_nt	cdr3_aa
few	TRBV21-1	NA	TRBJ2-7	TGTGCCAGCAGCTACGGGAAAGGGCGAAAAACCTACGAGCAGTACTTC	CASSYGKGRKTYEQYF
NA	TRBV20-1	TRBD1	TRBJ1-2	TGCAGTGCTAGTCTGACAGGGATACCCTATGGCTACACCTTC	CSASLTGIPYGYTF
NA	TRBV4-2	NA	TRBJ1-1	TGTGCCAGCAGCCAAGATAATGGGGGTGAAGCTTTCTTT	CASSQDNGGEAFF
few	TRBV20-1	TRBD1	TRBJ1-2	TGCAGTTGGGACAGACGTAACTATGGCTACACCTTC	CSWDRRNYGYTF
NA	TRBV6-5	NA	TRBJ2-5	TGTGCCAGCAGTTACTCGGAATTAGGCTACCAGACCCAGTACTTC	CASSYSELGYQTQYF
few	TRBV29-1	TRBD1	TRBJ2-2	TGCAGCGTTGTGTCTGGAACAGGGGGCGCGAGGACCGGGGAGCTGTTTTTT	CSVVSGTGGARTGELFF
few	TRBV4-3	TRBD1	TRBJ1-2	TGCGCCAGCTCCAGGGGGGCTGGCTATGGCTACACCTTC	CASSRGAGYGYTF
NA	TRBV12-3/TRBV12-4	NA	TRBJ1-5	TGTGCCAGCAGGCCTATAGGCAGCAATCAGCCCCAGCATTTT	CASRPIGSNQPQHF
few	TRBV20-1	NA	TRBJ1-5	TGCAGTGCCGCGGACAGTTCCAACCAGCCCCAGCATTTT	CSAADSSNQPQHF
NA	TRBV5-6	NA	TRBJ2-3	TGTGCCAGCAGCTTCGTACGGATTAGCACAGATACGCAGTATTTT	CASSFVRISTDTQYF
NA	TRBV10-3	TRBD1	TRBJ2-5	TGTGCCATCAGTGAGACGACAGGGAATGAGCAGTACTTC	CAISETTGNEQYF
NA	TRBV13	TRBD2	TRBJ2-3	TGTGCCAGCAGCTTAGGTAGCGGGGAAGATACGCAGTATTTT	CASSLGSGEDTQYF
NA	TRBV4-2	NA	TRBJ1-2	TGTGCCAGCCACCCCACCGGGTACTATGGCTACACCTTC	CASHPTGYYGYTF
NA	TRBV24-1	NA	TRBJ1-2	TGTGCCACCAGTGGCAAGGGAGGTAACTATGGCTACACCTTC	CATSGKGGNYGYTF
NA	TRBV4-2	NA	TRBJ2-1	TGTGCCAGCAGCCAAGATCGGGACCTGTACAATGAGCAGTTCTTC	CASSQDRDLYNEQFF
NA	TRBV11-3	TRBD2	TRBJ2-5	TGTGCCAGCAGCCCTCCGGGTATAAGGGAGGGGACCCAGTACTTC	CASSPPGIREGTQYF
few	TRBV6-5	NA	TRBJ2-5	TGTGCCAGCAGATCCCACAGGGGAGGAGGGCGAGAGACCCAGTACTTC	CASRSHRGGGRETQYF
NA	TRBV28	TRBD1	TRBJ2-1	TGTGCCAGCAGTTTTGACAGGGGTTTCTACAATGAGCAGTTCTTC	CASSFDRGFYNEQFF
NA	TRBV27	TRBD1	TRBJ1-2	TGTGCCAGCAGTCTAAGACAGGGAATCAAGGACTATGGCTACACCTTC	CASSLRQGIKDYGYTF
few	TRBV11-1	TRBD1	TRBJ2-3	TGTGCCAGCAGCTTACTCGCGCCGGGACAGATAACTCTTAACGGCACAGATACGCAGTATTTT	CASSLLAPGQITLNGTDTQYF
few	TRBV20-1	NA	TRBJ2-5	TGCAGTGCTAGAGCAAAGGGGGTGCGGCAGGAGACCCAGTACTTC	CSARAKGVRQETQYF
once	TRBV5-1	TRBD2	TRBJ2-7	TGCGCCAGCAAGTCTAGCGGGGGCCCCTGGCCCCAGTACTTC	CASKSSGGPWPQYF
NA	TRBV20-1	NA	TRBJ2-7	TGCAGTGCAAACAGACTGGCCGTTGCCCCCTACGAGCAGTACTTC	CSANRLAVAPYEQYF
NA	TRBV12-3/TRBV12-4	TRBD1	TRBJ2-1	TGTGCCAGCAGCCCGGGACAGGGCGTGAATGGTGAGCAGTTCTTC	CASSPGQGVNGEQFF
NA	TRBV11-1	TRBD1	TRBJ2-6	TGTGCCAGCAGCTCCCTTAACCTCGGGACAGGGGGCGGCTCTGGGGCCAACGTCCTGACTTTC	CASSSLNLGTGGGSGANVLTF
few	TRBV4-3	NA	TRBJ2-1	TGCGCCAGCAGCCAGGACCTCGTAGGCGATGAGCAGTTCTTC	CASSQDLVGDEQFF
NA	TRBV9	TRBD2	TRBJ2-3	TGTGCCAGCAGCGTGCAAGCGGGGAGCACAGATTCGCAGTATTTT	CASSVQAGSTDSQYF
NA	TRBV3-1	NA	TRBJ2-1	TGTGCCAGCAGCCACAGCATGGCAGAATCCTACAATGAGCAGTTCTTC	CASSHSMAESYNEQFF
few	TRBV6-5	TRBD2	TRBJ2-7	TGTGCCAGCAGCCATCCAGCGGGAACTCTCTACGAGCAGTACTTC	CASSHPAGTLYEQYF
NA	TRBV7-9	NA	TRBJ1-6	TGTGCCAGCAGCCCGAGTGCTTTGAGACCCCTCCACTTT	CASSPSALRPLHF
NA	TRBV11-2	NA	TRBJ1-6	TGTGCCAGCAGCTTAGTAGGGTACGAAAATAATTCACCCCTCCACTTT	CASSLVGYENNSPLHF
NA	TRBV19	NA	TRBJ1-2	TGTGCCAGTACCCGTTCGATGGGGCCCTATGGCTACACCTTC	CASTRSMGPYGYTF
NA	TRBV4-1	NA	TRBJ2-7	TGCGCCAGCAGCCTCTCTGGGGCCTTCTCCTACGAGCAGTACTTC	CASSLSGAFSYEQYF